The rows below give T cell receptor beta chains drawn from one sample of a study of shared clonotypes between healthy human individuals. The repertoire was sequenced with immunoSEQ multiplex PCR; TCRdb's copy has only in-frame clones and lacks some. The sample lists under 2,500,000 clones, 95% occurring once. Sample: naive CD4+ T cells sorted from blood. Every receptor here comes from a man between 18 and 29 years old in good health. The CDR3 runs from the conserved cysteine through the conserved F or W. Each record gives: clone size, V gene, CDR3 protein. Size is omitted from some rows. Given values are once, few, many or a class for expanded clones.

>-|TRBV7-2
CASSLASGPLDNQPQHF
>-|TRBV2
CASSLLAGGNSPLHF
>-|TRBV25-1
CASSVPTAGYNEQFF
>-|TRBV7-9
CASSLAGGLDTQYF
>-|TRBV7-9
CASSFGIAGAETQYF
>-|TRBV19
CASSIGDKVQETQYF
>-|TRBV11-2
CASSFSSTGSSYNSPLHF
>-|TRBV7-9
CASGGLSSGSGNEKLFF
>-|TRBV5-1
CASSLAGQTYNSPLHF
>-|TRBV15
CATSTPGLGGAEAFF
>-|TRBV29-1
CSVWDRLGPQHF
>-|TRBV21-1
CASSALWAGEIAGELFF
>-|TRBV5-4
CASSLGFERGSDEQFF
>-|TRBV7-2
CASRQPQDRAGYTF
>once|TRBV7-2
CASRPWGFSGNTIYF
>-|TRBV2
CASSAVGLGLQETQYF
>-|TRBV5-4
CASSLPGTGGNEQFF
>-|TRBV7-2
CASSLLGGTSSYEQYF
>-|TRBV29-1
CSVDSSYYTDTQYF
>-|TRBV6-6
CASSLGQLTAEPQHF
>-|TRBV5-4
CASSADRGLSPLHF
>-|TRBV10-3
CAISGGGTDTQYF
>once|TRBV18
CASSQTAVNTEAFF
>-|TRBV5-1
CASSPVLAGAVDTQYF
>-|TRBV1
CTSSRCLGQGREKLFF
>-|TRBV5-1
CASRNVAGTYEQYF
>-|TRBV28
CASSERLAGDRETQYF
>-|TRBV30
CAWGGVFSGNTIYF
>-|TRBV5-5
CASSLGIAGFNEQFF
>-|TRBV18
CASSPGADTEAFF
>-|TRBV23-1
CASSQGGGKKNYGYTF
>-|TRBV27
CASSLSAGPGSQYF
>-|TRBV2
CASRRDRQDTQYF
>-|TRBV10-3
CAISGEGTGGRNQPQHF
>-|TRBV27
CASSFRGFGSPLHF
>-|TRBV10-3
CATEEGALAYEQYF
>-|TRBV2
CASSEQGPNYGYTF
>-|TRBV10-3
CAISESNAGGYNNEQFF
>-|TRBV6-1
CASSETVTSYEQYF
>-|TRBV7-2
CASSKGLAGNTIYF
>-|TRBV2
CASSELAGGRTDTQYF
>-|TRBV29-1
CSVEDLSDTQYF
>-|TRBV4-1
CASSQTSWYDTGELFF
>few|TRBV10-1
CASSESLGNTGELFF
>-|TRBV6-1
CASSASMSAGGPAYYNEQFF
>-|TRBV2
CATNAGTGDTEAFF
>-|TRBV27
CASSFGGVGTQYF
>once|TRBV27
CATKGGAKTQYF
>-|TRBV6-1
CAGERGGPTDTQYF
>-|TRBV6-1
CASSERQGYTGELFF
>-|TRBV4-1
CASSSYRQGSYGYTF
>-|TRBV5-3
CARSLMEGRTDTEAFF
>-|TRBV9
CASSVVGTGGSGYTF
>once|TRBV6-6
CASHSGKTQYF
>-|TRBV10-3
CAIMEQGAHGYTF